This T cell receptor beta chain was recovered during a study of shared clonotypes between healthy human individuals. Study results and limitations: In the sorted subsets, rarefaction showed sequencing was incomplete despite large depth. Naive CD4 clonotypes overlapped across a few donors at approximately 5.5%. Some clonotypes were shared by all four sorted-subset donors, while others were not shared. The non-shared ones had lower generation probabilities than the shared ones.

Comment on this clone: No antigen is known for it.

Assay used: immunoSEQ multiplex PCR; TCRdb lists only in-frame clones, some missing. The table shows some 1 million clones, with approximately 72% occurring only once. The sequence derives from a young man in good health. The sequenced material came from memory CD4+ T cells sorted from blood. Subset of the sample: CD45RA-negative fraction.

Here the CDR3 DNA reads TGCAGTGTGGTCCGGAACACTGAAGCTTTCTTT. Translated, it gives CSVVRNTEAFF. The chain combines TRBV20-1 with TRBJ1-1; D is uncertain. V was pared by 7 bases and J by 1 base, with 7 bases between. Germline assignment: CDR1 DFQATT and CDR2 SNEGSKA (reference sequence). The CDR3 runs to 11 residues.